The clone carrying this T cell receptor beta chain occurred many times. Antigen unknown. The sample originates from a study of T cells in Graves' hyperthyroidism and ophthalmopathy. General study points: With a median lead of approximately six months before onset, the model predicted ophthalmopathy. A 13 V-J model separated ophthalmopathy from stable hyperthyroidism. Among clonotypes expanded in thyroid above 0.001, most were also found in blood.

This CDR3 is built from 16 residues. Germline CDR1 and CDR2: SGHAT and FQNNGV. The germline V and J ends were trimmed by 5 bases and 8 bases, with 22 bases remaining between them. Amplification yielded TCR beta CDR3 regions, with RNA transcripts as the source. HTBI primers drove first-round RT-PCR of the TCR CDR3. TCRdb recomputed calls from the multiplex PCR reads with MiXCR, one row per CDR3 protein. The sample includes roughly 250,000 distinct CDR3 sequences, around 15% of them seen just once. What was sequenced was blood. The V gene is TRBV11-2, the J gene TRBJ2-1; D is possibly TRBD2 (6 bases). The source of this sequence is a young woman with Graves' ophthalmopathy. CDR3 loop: CASSVQGSGSYYEQFF. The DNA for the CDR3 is TGTGCCAGCAGCGTCCAGGGTAGCGGTTCCTATTATGAGCAGTTCTTC.